What follows are 26 T cell receptor beta chains derived from one specimen sequenced in a study of blood T cell repertoires in COVID-19. TCRdb's table, derived via immunoSEQ multiplex PCR, lists solely in-frame clones and lacks some. The sample has roughly 200,000 clones; 86% are singletons. Sequenced input: PBMCs or T cells enriched from blood (not recorded which). The receptors were sampled from a woman between 35 and 50 years old with acute COVID-19.

The chain uses TRBV7-3 and TRBJ1-2, with D possibly matching TRBD1 (6 bases). The CDR3 is made up of 16 amino acids. Germline loops: CDR1 SGHTA, CDR2 FQGTGA. V lost 1 base and J 6 bases, leaving 18 bases between the germline ends. DNA of the CDR3: TGTGCCAGCAGCTTAAGCGGAGTTCGGGGGGCGCATGGCTACACCTTC. This codes for CASSLSGVRGAHGYTF.

The chain recombines TRBV10-1 with TRBJ2-7, with D possibly being TRBD2 (6 bases). The CDR3 is 15 amino acids. Trimming removed 4 bases from V and 6 bases from J, with 19 bases in between. The V gene's germline CDR1 is WNHNN and CDR2 SYGVQD (reference sequence). Here the CDR3 DNA reads TGCGCCAGCAGTGGGAACAGCATCGGGGGTCCCGAGCAGTACTTC. Its protein product is CASSGNSIGGPEQYF.

The genes are TRBV23-1 and TRBJ2-1; D is possibly TRBD1 (5 bases). TRBV23-1 is known as an ORF, though its function is uncertain. CDR3 length equals 16 residues. The ends were cut back, 8 bases at V and 0 bases at J, with 17 bases in the middle. CDR3 loop: CASPRNRRISYNEQFF. CDR3 bases: TGCGCCAGCCCGAGGAACAGGAGAATCTCCTACAATGAGCAGTTCTTC.

For the CDR3, the DNA is TGTGCCAGTATGGAGGCAGGGGGCGACCGGGATGAAAAACTGTTTTTT. Translated, it gives CASMEAGGDRDEKLFF. The chain links TRBV19 to TRBJ1-4; 8 bases agree with TRBD1. The CDR3 is made up of 16 amino acids. Germline-derived CDR1 and CDR2 are LNHDA and SQIVND (reference sequence). Losses at the gene ends were 7 bases for V and 6 bases for J; bases not matched to a gene: 13.

This clone came up a few times. The sample carries other DNA sequences with the same CDR3. The chain carries TRBV19 and TRBJ1-3; possibly TRBD1 for D (5 bases). The CDR3 sequence is 13 residues long. In germline, CDR1 is LNHDA, CDR2 SQIVND (reference sequence). With 7 bases removed from V and 3 bases from J, the gap between germline ends came to 10 bases. The CDR3 sequence is CASKGGDGNTIYF. The CDR3 nucleotides are TGTGCCAGTAAAGGAGGGGATGGAAACACCATATATTTT.

The chain is built from TRBV14 and TRBJ2-7; possible D gene TRBD1, 6 bases. Germline-derived CDR1 and CDR2 are SGHDN and FVKESK. V was shortened by 4 bases and J by 4 bases, with 11 bases between the two germline ends. The CDR3 sequence is 13 residues long. CDR3 loop: CASSPYGTYEQYF. CDR3 sequence (DNA): TGTGCCAGCAGCCCGTATGGGACATACGAGCAGTACTTC.

The rearrangement links TRBV27 to TRBJ2-1; 10 bases are shared with TRBD2. V was clipped by 8 bases and J by 9 bases; unmatched bases: 16. From germline, CDR1 is MNHEY and CDR2 SMNVEV (reference sequence). The CDR3 consists of 16 residues. CDR3 sequence reads: CASEQRSGGAQAEQFF. In DNA, the CDR3 is TGTGCCAGCGAGCAGCGGAGCGGGGGGGCCCAAGCTGAGCAGTTCTTC.

The chain recombines TRBV9 with TRBJ2-1; maybe TRBD2 (6 bases). Between the trimmed V and J ends, which lost 2 bases and 4 bases, there was a span of 10 bases. Germline CDR1 and CDR2: SGDLS and YYNGEE. This CDR3 has 14 amino acids. CDR3 DNA sequence: TGTGCCAGCAGCGTTAGCGGTCGGTACAATGAGCAGTTCTTC. This translates into CASSVSGRYNEQFF.

This sequence joins TRBV28 and TRBJ1-5; D is perhaps TRBD1 (6 bases). This CDR3 spans 14 amino acids. Per germline, CDR1 MDHEN and CDR2 SYDVKM. V lost 6 bases and J 10 bases, leaving 19 bases between the germline ends. This CDR3 reads CASRRRDKGAPQHF. The CDR3 coding sequence is TGTGCCAGCAGGCGCCGGGACAAAGGGGCCCCCCAGCATTTT.

This clone was detected once. This rearrangement joins TRBV7-2 to TRBJ1-5; TRBD1 aligns across 7 bases. This CDR3 is 15 amino acids long. CDR1 SGHTA and CDR2 FQGNSA come from the germline V gene. The J segment lost 4 bases and the V segment lost 6 bases, leaving 9 bases of the junction unmatched. The CDR3 nucleotides read TGTGCCAGCAGTTCCTTCGGGACAGTAAATCAGCCCCAGCATTTT. This gives the protein CASSSFGTVNQPQHF.

Details on this clone: The same CDR3 arises from other DNA sequences in this sample as well. The chain joins TRBV5-1 to TRBJ1-2; 11 bases line up with TRBD1. V was pared by 0 bases and J by 8 bases, with 6 bases of the junction left unmatched. The CDR3 length is 15 residues. Germline V lookup: CDR1 SGHRS, CDR2 YFSETQ. This CDR3 reads CASSLDGQGAGGYTF. The CDR3 DNA is TGCGCCAGCAGCTTGGACGGACAGGGGGCTGGAGGCTACACCTTC.

V gene TRBV7-9 combines with J gene TRBJ2-2, with 7 bases matching TRBD1. V dropped 5 bases and J dropped 2; count of bases not matched to a gene: 11. The germline CDR1 and CDR2 sequences are SEHNR and FQNEAQ (reference sequence). The CDR3 length is 17 residues. DNA of the CDR3: TGTGCCAGCAGCCCTGGACCCGGGACAGCAAACACCGGGGAGCTGTTTTTT. Translation gives CASSPGPGTANTGELFF. The full variable domain, with the rest looked up from reference TRBV7-9 and TRBJ2-2, is DTGVSQNPRHKITKRGQNVTFRCDPISEHNRLYWYRQTLGQGPEFLTYFQNEAQLEKSRLLSDRFSAERPKGSFSTLEIQRTEQGDSAMYLCASSPGPGTANTGELFFGEGSRLTVL.

The chain employs TRBV5-6 and TRBJ1-2, with a possible D match to TRBD1 (6 bases). The germline CDR1 and CDR2 sequences are SGHDT and YYEEEE. The CDR3 runs to 15 residues. Trimming shortened V by 4 bases and J by 4 bases, and 17 bases separated the two germline ends. CDR3 region: CASSARGRAPYGYTF. As DNA, the CDR3 is TGTGCCAGCAGCGCCAGGGGCAGAGCTCCCTATGGCTACACCTTC.

The genes are TRBV6-5 and TRBJ1-5, with 8 bases aligning to TRBD1. The CDR3 spans 14 residues. V was clipped by 6 bases and J by 2 bases; unmatched bases: 3. From germline, CDR1 is MNHEY and CDR2 SVGAGI. CDR3 region: CASRPGQGNQPQHF. DNA of the CDR3: TGTGCCAGCAGGCCGGGACAGGGCAATCAGCCCCAGCATTTT.

The V call is TRBV7-2, the J call TRBJ1-1, with D possibly matching TRBD1 (6 bases). The CDR3 spans 18 residues. Germline loops: CDR1 SGHTA, CDR2 FQGNSA. V was trimmed by 5 bases and J by 1 base, leaving 23 bases between them. This CDR3 reads CASSPIGGGRARNTEAFF. DNA for the CDR3: TGTGCCAGCAGCCCCATCGGTGGGGGCAGGGCGAGGAACACTGAAGCTTTCTTT. Drawing the rest from reference TRBV7-2 and TRBJ1-1, the complete variable domain is GAGVSQSPSNKVTEKGKDVELRCDPISGHTALYWYRQSLGQGLEFLIYFQGNSAPDKSGLPSDRFSAERTGGSVSTLTIQRTQQEDSAVYLCASSPIGGGRARNTEAFFGQGTRLTVV.

The chain recombines TRBV19 with TRBJ1-2, with D hard to call. This CDR3 has 11 amino acids. From germline, CDR1 is LNHDA and CDR2 SQIVND (reference sequence). Trimming took off 5 bases at V and 5 bases at J, with 6 bases between the two ends. CDR3 in amino acids: CASSLAYGYTF. The CDR3 DNA follows: TGTGCCAGTAGTCTAGCGTATGGCTACACCTTC. Variable domain in full (rest from reference TRBV19 and TRBJ1-2): DGGITQSPKYLFRKEGQNVTLSCEQNLNHDAMYWYRQDPGQGLRLIYYSQIVNDFQKGDIAEGYSVSREKKESFPLTVTSAQKNPTAFYLCASSLAYGYTFGSGTRLTVV.

V and J are TRBV10-2 and TRBJ2-5; D is ambiguous. Trimming left V 5 bases short and J 2 bases short, with 6 bases between. In germline, CDR1 is WSHSY, CDR2 SAAADI. This CDR3 region has 12 residues. In DNA, the CDR3 is TGCGCCAGCAGTCAACAGCAAGAGACCCAGTACTTC. The encoded protein is CASSQQQETQYF.

V usage is TRBV10-1 and J usage is TRBJ2-2; TRBD1 matches 8 bases. Germline loops: CDR1 WNHNN, CDR2 SYGVQD (reference sequence). This CDR3 comprises 17 residues. Losses at the gene ends were 4 bases for V and 0 bases for J; bases not matched to a gene: 7. The CDR3 sequence is CASSVSPGQANTGELFF. In nucleotides, the CDR3 is TGCGCCAGCAGTGTCTCACCGGGACAGGCGAACACCGGGGAGCTGTTTTTT.

This clone was observed a few times. The chain combines TRBV6-6 with TRBJ2-7; D is possibly TRBD2 (5 bases). Germline lookup yields CDR1 MNHNY and CDR2 SVGAGI (reference sequence). Trimming took 0 bases from V and 2 from J, leaving 11 bases between them. The CDR3 covers 15 residues. The DNA for the CDR3 is TGTGCCAGCAGTTACTCATCTGGGGAGACCTACGAGCAGTACTTC. Translation: CASSYSSGETYEQYF.

This rearrangement joins TRBV5-5 to TRBJ2-7, with 10 bases that match TRBD2. Germline V gene data show CDR1 as SGHKS and CDR2 as YYEKEE (reference sequence). The CDR3 is 14 residues long. Losses at the gene ends were 4 bases for V and 6 bases for J; bases not matched to a gene: 7. The CDR3 protein is CASSLRTSGSEQYV. DNA of the CDR3: TGTGCCAGCAGCCTTAGGACTAGCGGCAGCGAGCAGTACGTC.

The CDR3 sequence: CASSIDTGRVEAFF. CDR3 nucleotides: TGTGCCAGTAGTATAGATACAGGCCGGGTTGAAGCTTTCTTT. The chain uses TRBV19 and TRBJ1-1; D might be TRBD1 (5 bases). The CDR3 consists of 14 residues. Germline CDR1 is LNHDA and CDR2 is SQIVND (reference sequence). V dropped 0 bases and J dropped 7 bases, with 12 bases sitting between them.

The genes are TRBV5-1 and TRBJ1-1; D is possibly TRBD1 (5 bases). The length of the CDR3 is 14 residues. Germline values: CDR1 SGHRS, CDR2 YFSETQ. V gave up 2 bases and J gave up 2 bases, with 10 bases separating them. In nucleotides, the CDR3 is TGCGCCAGCAGCTTCGACAGCCCCAACACTGAAGCTTTCTTT. Translated, it gives CASSFDSPNTEAFF.

J is TRBJ1-5 and V is TRBV2; TRBD1 is a possible D gene (5 bases). This CDR3 comprises 18 residues. Germline CDR1 reads SNHLY; CDR2 reads FYNNEI. V dropped 7 bases and J dropped 3 bases, with 25 bases sitting between them. For the CDR3, the DNA is TGTGCCAGCACAATTTACACCCCGACAGAAAAACCCAATCAGCCCCAGCATTTT. Amino acids: CASTIYTPTEKPNQPQHF.

The chain links TRBV7-3 to TRBJ1-6, with 7 bases identical to TRBD1. The CDR3 runs 13 residues. Per germline, CDR1 SGHTA and CDR2 FQGTGA. J gave up 9 bases and V 5 bases, and 4 bases lay outside the gene matches. The DNA of the CDR3 is TGTGCCAGCAGCACTACAGGGGTTTCACCCCTCCACTTT. Protein product: CASSTTGVSPLHF.

This clone was seen just once. The chain combines TRBV6-2 or TRBV6-3 with TRBJ1-6; the D is unclear. This CDR3 contains 14 residues. Deletions cut 2 bases from V and 8 bases from J, with 10 bases between. CDR1 MNHEY and CDR2 SVGEGT come from the germline V gene. CDR3 DNA: TGTGCCAGCAGTTACCACAGCTTAGATTCACCCCTCCACTTT. Protein product: CASSYHSLDSPLHF.

The J gene is TRBJ1-2, the V gene TRBV3-1 (or the pseudogene TRBV3-2), with 8 bases identical to TRBD1. There are 13 residues in the CDR3. Unmatched junction bases numbered 6, after V lost 4 bases and J lost 8 bases. Germline V CDR1 and CDR2: LGHDT, YNNKEL (reference sequence). CDR3 sequence reads: CASSLQGAQGYTF. For the CDR3, the DNA is TGTGCCAGCAGCCTTCAGGGGGCGCAGGGCTACACCTTC.